This TCR beta chain was captured by sequencing in a study of human T cells and chemical hapten exposure. Turning to the study itself: Small differences in pooled library volume mainly drove the variation in TCR yields per sample. Study-wide results and caveats: Compared with pre-sensitization or healthy control sets, expanded TCRs clustered more.

Points on this clonotype: The antigen remains unidentified.

Sample time point: pre-sensitization, week 0. The sample's treatment: therapeutic diphenylcyclopropenone sensitization with weekly scalp DPC. MiXCR was run by TCRdb on the RACE reads, yielding one entry per CDR3 protein. There are some 250,000 distinct CDR3 sequences in the sample; around 7.7% occur only once, and 1.2% lies in the top ten. The origin of this receptor is a man in his late teens or twenties with alopecia areata. Some clones in this sample may be carry-over from other donors' samples. Specimen: whole blood, collected in connection with sensitization to the hapten diphenylcyclopropenone (DPC).

The CDR3 sequence: CSAREGIFQPQHF. CDR3 in DNA: TGCAGTGCTAGGGAAGGGATTTTTCAGCCCCAGCATTTT. The rearrangement joins TRBV20-1 to TRBJ1-5; D gene ambiguous. V was clipped by 3 bases and J by 6 bases, with 12 bases between them. Germline V gene sequence: CDR1 DFQATT, CDR2 SNEGSKA (reference sequence). The CDR3 is made up of 13 amino acids.